A single sample gave rise to the 19 T cell receptor beta chains below, sequenced in a study of cytomegalovirus exposure and HLA in healthy donors. Generated by immunoSEQ multiplex PCR, the TCRdb table keeps only in-frame clones and is missing some. The table lists 70,000 or so clones, about 95% of them singletons, with 0.9% to 1.2% in the top ten. Sequencing was done on a sample of PBMCs. These receptors were taken from a woman between 18 and 29 years old in good health and CMV-seronegative.

The chain carries TRBV7-9 and TRBJ2-2, with 9 bases lining up with TRBD1. CDR1 and CDR2 from the germline V gene are SEHNR and FQNEAQ (reference sequence). The CDR3 length is 16 residues. With 5 bases clipped from V and 4 bases from J, the junction kept 8 bases outside the gene matches. The DNA of the CDR3 is TGTGCCAGCAGCCCGGGACAGGGAAGGCGCACCGGGGAGCTGTTTTTT. Its translation: CASSPGQGRRTGELFF.

The J gene is TRBJ2-1, the V gene TRBV5-1; 11 nucleotides align to TRBD2. Germline V CDR1 and CDR2: SGHRS, YFSETQ. The CDR3 has 15 residues. V lost 4 bases, J lost 4 bases, and 4 bases stayed unmatched. CDR3 sequence reads: CASSDSGGDYNEQFF. The DNA of the CDR3 is TGCGCCAGCAGCGATAGCGGGGGGGATTACAATGAGCAGTTCTTC. Full variable domain (rest looked up from reference TRBV5-1 and TRBJ2-1): KAGVTQTPRYLIKTRGQQVTLSCSPISGHRSVSWYQQTPGQGLQFLFEYFSETQRNKGNFPGRFSGRQFSNSRSEMNVSTLELGDSALYLCASSDSGGDYNEQFFGPGTRLTVL.

The chain combines TRBV18 with TRBJ1-4, with TRBD1 as a possible D gene (6 bases). Germline V CDR1 and CDR2: KGHSH, LQKENI. The CDR3 spans 14 residues. Trimming took 3 bases from V and 1 from J, leaving 6 bases between them. The CDR3 DNA sequence: TGTGCCAGCTCACCCAGGGGAACTAATGAAAAACTGTTTTTT. Its translation: CASSPRGTNEKLFF.

This clone was picked up one time. The chain couples TRBV5-6 to TRBJ2-2; D gene ambiguous. This CDR3 region has 13 residues. Germline V gene sequence: CDR1 SGHDT, CDR2 YYEEEE. Trimming shortened V by 0 bases and J by 5 bases, and 5 bases separated the two germline ends. CDR3 region: CASSLVGTGELFF. The CDR3 DNA reads TGTGCCAGCAGCTTGGTCGGGACCGGGGAGCTGTTTTTT.

The V call is TRBV9, the J call TRBJ1-2; 7 bases line up with TRBD1. The germline CDR1 and CDR2 sequences are SGDLS and YYNGEE. V gave up 0 bases and J gave up 4 bases; unmatched junction bases: 18. This CDR3 has 19 residues. Here the CDR3 DNA reads TGTGCCAGCAGCGTAGATTTGGGGGTAGGGGGCCACCCTGGCTATGGCTACACCTTC. Translation: CASSVDLGVGGHPGYGYTF. The full variable domain, rest sourced from reference TRBV9 and TRBJ1-2, is DSGVTQTPKHLITATGQRVTLRCSPRSGDLSVYWYQQSLDQGLQFLIQYYNGEERAKGNILERFSAQQFPDLHSELNLSSLELGDSALYFCASSVDLGVGGHPGYGYTFGSGTRLTVV.

This chain links TRBV9 with TRBJ2-5; 8 bases align to TRBD2. The V segment lost 3 bases and the J segment 3 bases; nucleotides outside the gene matches: 7. This CDR3 has 15 residues. Looked up from germline, CDR1 is SGDLS and CDR2 is YYNGEE. The CDR3 region has the DNA TGTGCCAGCAGCGGCTCCGGGACTAGGGAAGAGACCCAGTACTTC. It translates to CASSGSGTREETQYF.

The J gene is TRBJ2-1, the V gene TRBV2, with 7 positions matching TRBD2. Germline V gene data show CDR1 as SNHLY and CDR2 as FYNNEI. The J segment lost 4 bases and the V segment lost 3 bases, leaving 15 bases of the junction unmatched. The CDR3 length is 18 residues. CDR3 residues: CASSDPASGNAEYNEQFF. CDR3 sequence (DNA): TGTGCCAGCAGTGACCCGGCCAGCGGGAACGCGGAATACAATGAGCAGTTCTTC.

The chain combines TRBV5-4 with TRBJ2-5, with TRBD2 matching over 11 bases. Germline V lookup: CDR1 SGHNT, CDR2 YYREEE (reference sequence). The CDR3 sequence is 17 residues long. J lost 5 bases, V lost 0 bases, and 9 bases had no gene match. The chain's CDR3 is CASSLGLAGIGLETQYF. CDR3 coding DNA: TGTGCCAGCAGCTTGGGACTAGCGGGGATAGGGCTGGAGACCCAGTACTTC. Full variable domain (missing parts from reference TRBV5-4 and TRBJ2-5): ETGVTQSPTHLIKTRGQQVTLRCSSQSGHNTVSWYQQALGQGPQFIFQYYREEENGRGNFPPRFSGLQFPNYSSELNVNALELDDSALYLCASSLGLAGIGLETQYFGPGTRLLVL.

The rearrangement uses TRBV7-2 and TRBJ1-3, with TRBD1 matching over 7 bases. Germline values: CDR1 SGHTA, CDR2 FQGNSA. The J segment lost 0 bases and the V segment lost 5 bases, leaving 4 bases of the junction unmatched. The CDR3 runs to 15 residues. CDR3: CASSQGDSSGNTIYF. The DNA of the CDR3 is TGTGCCAGCAGCCAAGGGGACAGCTCTGGAAACACCATATATTTT.

The chain employs TRBV30 and TRBJ2-7; 7 nucleotides align to TRBD1. The CDR3 covers 15 residues. Germline trimming cut 3 bases from V and 3 bases from J; bases unmatched to any gene: 11. Germline CDR1 and CDR2: GTSNPN and SVGIG (reference sequence). In nucleotides, the CDR3 is TGTGCCTGGAGCAGAGGGGACAGAGACCTCTACGAGCAGTACTTC. This codes for CAWSRGDRDLYEQYF.

The CDR3 here is CASSLRGQASHNEQFF. The CDR3 bases are TGTGCCAGCAGCTTAAGGGGACAGGCATCCCACAATGAGCAGTTCTTC. The chain has TRBV7-3 and TRBJ2-1, with 8 nucleotides matching TRBD1. From germline, CDR1 is SGHTA and CDR2 FQGTGA. The CDR3 runs 16 residues. J gave up 5 bases and V 1 base, and 7 bases lay outside the gene matches.

The V call is TRBV18, the J call TRBJ1-3; tentative D call: TRBD1 (6 bases). Germline lookup yields CDR1 KGHSH and CDR2 LQKENI. V shed 3 bases and J shed 0 bases, with 12 bases lying between them. The CDR3 runs to 16 residues. CDR3: CASSPEDSASGNTIYF. The DNA of the CDR3 is TGTGCCAGCTCACCGGAGGACAGTGCCTCTGGAAACACCATATATTTT.

V gene TRBV30 combines with J gene TRBJ2-1; TRBD2 matches 9 bases. V lost 0 bases, J lost 5 bases, and 2 bases stayed unmatched. The CDR3 is 14 amino acids. From germline, CDR1 is GTSNPN and CDR2 SVGIG (reference sequence). The chain's CDR3 is CAWSVSGRHNEQFF. The CDR3 DNA is TGTGCCTGGAGTGTTAGCGGGAGACACAATGAGCAGTTCTTC.

V usage is TRBV27 and J usage is TRBJ2-3; 9 positions agree with TRBD2. This CDR3 is 16 amino acids long. CDR1 is MNHEY, CDR2 SMNVEV, per germline (reference sequence). Trimming at V came to 3 bases and at J to 6 bases, leaving 10 bases not matched to a gene. The CDR3 DNA is TGTGCCAGCAGTTTCCGTAGCGGGGGAGGGGTTGATACGCAGTATTTT. Translated, it gives CASSFRSGGGVDTQYF.

CDR3 nucleotides: TGCAGCGTTGAAGACAGAAACCAAGAGACCCAGTACTTC. This translates into CSVEDRNQETQYF. V and J are TRBV29-1 and TRBJ2-5; D unclear. The CDR3 sequence is 13 residues long. Trimming cost V 0 bases and J 0 bases, with 5 bases left between them. Per the germline V gene, CDR1 is SQVTM and CDR2 is ANQGSEA.

The chain is built from TRBV11-2 and TRBJ2-7, with D possibly being TRBD1 (5 bases). Per the germline V gene, CDR1 is SGHAT and CDR2 is FQNNGV. The CDR3 is made up of 16 amino acids. The V and J ends lost 1 base and 3 bases respectively, with 16 bases between them. The CDR3 loop reads CASSLGPAGQGYEQYF. In DNA form, the CDR3 reads TGTGCCAGCAGCTTAGGGCCCGCAGGGCAGGGCTACGAGCAGTACTTC.

J is TRBJ1-1 and V is TRBV29-1; TRBD1 agrees at 8 bases. CDR1 and CDR2 (germline): SQVTM, ANQGSEA. CDR3 length: 13 residues. After removal of 8 bases from V and 0 bases from J, the junction contained 5 bases not matched to a gene. The CDR3 sequence is CSSSGGLNTEAFF. The CDR3 DNA reads TGCAGCTCCTCAGGGGGCCTGAACACTGAAGCTTTCTTT.

The V call is TRBV6-1, the J call TRBJ2-7; 8 bases are shared with TRBD2. V was clipped by 4 bases and J by 9 bases; unmatched bases: 11. The CDR3 has 14 amino acids. CDR1 is MNHNS, CDR2 SASEGT, per germline. CDR3 bases: TGTGCCAGCAGTGTTGGGACTAGTCCCTATACGCAGTACTTC. This encodes CASSVGTSPYTQYF.

The chain joins TRBV7-9 to TRBJ1-4, with a possible D match to TRBD1 (5 bases). V was shortened by 6 bases and J by 3 bases, with 17 bases between the two germline ends. This CDR3 has 16 amino acids. The germline V gene encodes CDR1 SEHNR and CDR2 FQNEAQ (reference sequence). CDR3 sequence (DNA): TGTGCCAGCAGTCCTACAAGGGGTTACCCTAATGAAAAACTGTTTTTT. Translation gives CASSPTRGYPNEKLFF.